This entry describes one T cell receptor beta chain. Its antigen remains unidentified. These data belong to a study of T cell responses to AZD1222 COVID-19 vaccine. Study conclusions and caveats: Clonal diversity may have been underestimated in mostly white British donors. At baseline, seropositivity was found in only a handful of AZD1222 recipients.

The length of the CDR3 is 13 residues. Per germline, CDR1 MRHNA and CDR2 SNTAGT. Trimming shortened V by 3 bases and J by 11 bases, and 16 bases separated the two germline ends. Clones were read by immunoSEQ multiplex PCR, and TCRdb kept only the in-frame ones, dropping some. Here the sample spans 100,000 to 150,000 clones, more than 75% being singletons. This specimen consisted of peripheral blood, obtained on day 0 of AZD1222 vaccination. The J gene is TRBJ1-2, the V gene TRBV6-4, with D maybe TRBD1 (6 bases). This clonotype originated in an adult in good health. This CDR3 is CASSERSRGSYTF. For the CDR3, the DNA is TGTGCCAGCAGTGAACGTAGCAGGGGATCTTACACCTTC.